By sample share, the clone carrying this TCR beta chain is medium-sized. Its target is not known. Using RNA transcripts as the source, TCR beta CDR3 regions were amplified. The TCR CDR3 was amplified in a first-round RT-PCR using the HTBI primer set. In TCRdb, the multiplex PCR reads were re-called with MiXCR into one record per CDR3 protein. The sample consists of about 420,000 distinct CDR3 sequences, roughly 13% of them appearing once. The data are from a study of T cells in Graves' hyperthyroidism and ophthalmopathy. About the study: Peripheral blood samples were taken at initial diagnosis, prior to any treatment.

In making diagnoses, clinical symptoms, serum thyroxine and TRAb, thyroid ultrasound and orbital computed tomography were all used. The PBMCs had their origin in 7.5 to 10 ml of fresh peripheral blood. Whole-study results and caveats: Within blood appeared most thyroid clonotypes that had expanded above 0.001.

The CDR3 has 16 amino acids. V lost 5 bases and J 2 bases, leaving 19 bases between the germline ends. Input material: blood. This TCR was sampled from a woman between 18 and 30 years old with Graves' hyperthyroidism. The chain is built from TRBV12-3 or TRBV12-4 and TRBJ2-7; D is possibly TRBD1 or TRBD2 (6 bases each). CDR3 residues: CASSPRGQGSTYEQYF. The CDR3 DNA reads TGTGCCAGCAGTCCTCGGGGGCAGGGGAGTACCTACGAGCAGTACTTC.